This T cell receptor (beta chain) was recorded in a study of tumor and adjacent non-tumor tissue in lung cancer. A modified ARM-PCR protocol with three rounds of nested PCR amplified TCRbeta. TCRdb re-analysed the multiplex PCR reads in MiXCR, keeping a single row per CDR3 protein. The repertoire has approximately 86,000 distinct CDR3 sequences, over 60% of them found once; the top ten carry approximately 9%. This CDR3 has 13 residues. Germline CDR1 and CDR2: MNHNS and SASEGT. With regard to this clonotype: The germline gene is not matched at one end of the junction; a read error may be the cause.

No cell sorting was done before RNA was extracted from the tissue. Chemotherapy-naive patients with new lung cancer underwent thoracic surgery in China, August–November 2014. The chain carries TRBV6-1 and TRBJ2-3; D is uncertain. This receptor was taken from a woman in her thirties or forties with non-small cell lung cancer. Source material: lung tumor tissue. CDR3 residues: CASSPTVTDTRYF. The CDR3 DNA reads TGTGCCAGCAGTCCGACTGTCACAGATACGCGGTATTTT.